This TCR beta chain was identified during a study of T cells in Graves' hyperthyroidism and ophthalmopathy. Overall study findings and caveats: Patients with ophthalmopathy were separated from those with stable hyperthyroidism by a 13 V-J model. Most expanded thyroid clonotypes above 0.001 also appeared in blood.

CDR3 length equals 12 residues. Trimming at V came to 3 bases and at J to 5 bases, leaving 1 base not matched to a gene. Germline V gene lookup returns CDR1 SGHVS and CDR2 FQNEAQ. Uncontrolled infections, other autoimmune diseases, pregnancy or lactation led to exclusion of patients. Researchers took RNA transcripts and amplified the TCR beta CDR3 regions from them. HTBI primers were employed in a first-round RT-PCR of the TCR CDR3. One entry per CDR3 protein, called by TCRdb with MiXCR from the multiplex PCR reads. The table lists about 660,000 distinct CDR3 sequences, less than 45% of them singletons, with approximately 6.8% in the top ten. This clonotype occurred a few times. Its target is not known.

Source material: peripheral blood or thyroid tissue (not recorded which). This clonotype was obtained from an adult man with Graves' disease, either hyperthyroidism or ophthalmopathy (not recorded which). The chain employs TRBV7-8 and TRBJ2-7, with 7 bases aligning to TRBD1. The chain's CDR3 is CASSFQGDEQYF. The CDR3 nucleotides read TGTGCCAGCAGCTTTCAGGGGGACGAGCAGTACTTC.